The clone carrying this T cell receptor beta chain was observed a handful of times. Its antigen is not identified. PCR was performed a second time for about 7 to 11 cycles using a sample-barcoded 5' primer and a J-beta primer mix. In TCRdb, the 5' RACE reads were re-called with MiXCR into one record per CDR3 protein. The sample has about 1.4 million distinct CDR3 sequences; roughly 64% are singletons. This entry comes from a study of blood T cells in healthy people across ages. At the level of the study: The capture of about one barcoded beta molecule per two T cells was achieved by template switching.

Study-wide results and caveats: TCR beta diversity was tightly associated with the proportion of naive T cells.

The CDR3 has 16 residues. Germline-derived CDR1 and CDR2 are SQVTM and ANQGSEA. The V and J ends lost 0 bases and 2 bases, in that order; junction bases with no gene match: 6. The source material was blood. This TCR came from a man aged 18 to 29 in good health. The chain employs TRBV29-1 and TRBJ2-3, with 9 bases lining up with TRBD2. The CDR3 spells CSVEDRLAGITDTQYF. CDR3 DNA sequence: TGCAGCGTTGAAGATCGGCTAGCGGGGATCACAGATACGCAGTATTTT.